This T cell receptor beta chain was obtained from a study of shared clonotypes between healthy human individuals. The data were produced by immunoSEQ multiplex PCR, yet TCRdb's version contains in-frame clones alone and is incomplete. Of about 2.4 million clones listed, 93% are singletons. The length of the CDR3 is 17 residues. Germline V lookup: CDR1 MGHRA, CDR2 YSYEKL. V gave up 0 bases and J gave up 6 bases; unmatched junction bases: 5. The chain recombines TRBV4-1 with TRBJ2-3; TRBD2 matches at 14 bases. This receptor was identified in a man between 18 and 35 years old in good health. Some clones in this sample may be carry-over from other donors' samples. The specimen was naive CD4+ T cells from PBMCs. This sample's subset: CD45RA+ positively selected. The CDR3 loop is CASSQESGLAGGDTQYF. The DNA of the CDR3 is TGCGCCAGCAGCCAAGAATCCGGACTAGCGGGAGGTGATACGCAGTATTTT.